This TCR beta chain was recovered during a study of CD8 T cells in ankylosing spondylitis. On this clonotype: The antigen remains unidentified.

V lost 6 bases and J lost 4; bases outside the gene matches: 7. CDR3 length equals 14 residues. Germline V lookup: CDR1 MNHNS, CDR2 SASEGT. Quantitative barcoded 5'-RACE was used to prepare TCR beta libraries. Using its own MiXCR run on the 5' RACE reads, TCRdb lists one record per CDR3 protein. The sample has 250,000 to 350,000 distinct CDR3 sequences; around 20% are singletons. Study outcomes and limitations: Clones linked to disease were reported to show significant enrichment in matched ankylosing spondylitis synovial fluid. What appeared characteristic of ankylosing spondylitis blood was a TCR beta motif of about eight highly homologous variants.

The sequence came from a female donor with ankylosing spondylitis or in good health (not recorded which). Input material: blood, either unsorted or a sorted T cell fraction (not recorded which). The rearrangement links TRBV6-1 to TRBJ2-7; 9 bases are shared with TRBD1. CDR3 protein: CASRPDRGPYEQYF. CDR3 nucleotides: TGTGCCAGCAGACCGGACAGGGGCCCATACGAGCAGTACTTC.